This T cell receptor beta chain was captured in a study of blood T cell repertoires in COVID-19. Looking at the study overall: PBMCs, B-cell-depleted T cells, or T cells provided the cDNA or gDNA that made up the material.

CDR3 size: 16 residues. J gave up 5 bases and V 1 base, and 5 bases lay outside the gene matches. The germline V gene encodes CDR1 LGHNA and CDR2 YNFKEQ. Original processing methods: It was from reference gene primer amplification that nucleated cell counts were estimated. Sequencing was performed with immunoSEQ multiplex PCR; in TCRdb, only in-frame clones are kept and a portion is missing. V and J calls and clone size are those listed in that table; D and trimming were worked out from the DNA. The sample lists 60,000 to 95,000 clones, around nine tenths occurring once. The sample consisted of peripheral blood. The V call is TRBV4-2, the J call TRBJ2-5; 12 nucleotides match TRBD2. This receptor was identified in a human donor in a cohort sampled during active COVID-19. The CDR3 DNA reads as TGTGCCAGCAGCCAAGCTAGCGGGGGGGCCACGGAGACCCAGTACTTC. Translating gives CASSQASGGATETQYF.